Following are 7 T cell receptor beta chains from one sample sequenced in a study of blood T cell repertoires in COVID-19. Generated by immunoSEQ multiplex PCR, the TCRdb table keeps only in-frame clones and is missing some. Here the sample spans fewer than 250,000 clones, less than 80% being singletons. The sequencing input was peripheral blood. The receptors were sampled from a woman aged 50 to 60 with acute or convalescent COVID-19.

Remarks on this clone: One end of the junction varies from germline; a read error may be responsible. J is TRBJ2-7 and V is TRBV15, with 8 bases fitting TRBD1. The CDR3 runs 14 residues. CDR1 LNHNV and CDR2 YYDKDF come from the germline V gene (reference sequence). This CDR3 is CATSSRTGSFEQYF. CDR3 coding DNA: TGTGCCACCAGCAGCCGGACAGGGTCCTTCGAGCAGTACTTC.

In this sample, this clone turned up once. The rearrangement uses TRBV28 and TRBJ2-2; a possible D gene is TRBD2 (5 bases). Trimming cost V 7 bases and J 0 bases, with 12 bases left between them. CDR3 length: 15 residues. Per germline, CDR1 MDHEN and CDR2 SYDVKM. The CDR3 loop is CASNVWTSNTGELFF. As DNA, the CDR3 is TGTGCCAGCAACGTATGGACTTCGAACACCGGGGAGCTGTTTTTT.

The chain couples TRBV21-1 to TRBJ2-4; TRBD1 is the table's D call and was not checked against the DNA. TRBV21-1 is shown as a pseudogene. The CDR3 runs to 15 residues. The CDR3 here is CATARDKLAKNIQYF. For the CDR3, the DNA is TGTGCCACCGCCCGGGACAAGCTAGCCAAAAACATTCAGTACTTC.

This clone has only one observation. This chain connects TRBV6-5 to TRBJ2-7; no definite D call. CDR1 and CDR2 from the germline V gene are MNHEY and SVGAGI. This CDR3 is built from 15 residues. V lost 2 bases and J 1 base, leaving 12 bases between the germline ends. The CDR3 here is CASSYASELSYEQYF. In DNA form, the CDR3 reads TGTGCCAGCAGTTACGCGTCCGAACTGTCCTACGAGCAGTACTTC.

This clone is categorized as large. The sample contains more than one DNA sequence encoding this CDR3. The CDR3 protein is CASWGLAGWNEQFF. The CDR3, as DNA: TGTGCCAGCTGGGGACTAGCGGGCTGGAATGAGCAGTTCTTC. The gene calls are TRBV6-5 and TRBJ2-1; 12 bases agree with TRBD2. This CDR3 comprises 14 residues. Trimming removed 8 bases from V and 7 bases from J; junction bases left unmatched: 6. Germline CDR1 is MNHEY and CDR2 is SVGAGI.

This chain uses TRBV19 with TRBJ1-2; 8 nucleotides agree with TRBD1. The V segment lost 10 bases and the J segment 2 bases; nucleotides outside the gene matches: 9. The CDR3 spans 14 residues. CDR1 and CDR2 (germline): LNHDA, SQIVND (reference sequence). Written as DNA, the CDR3 is TGTGCCACCCAACCGACAGGGGCAAACTATGGCTACACCTTC. Residues: CATQPTGANYGYTF.

This clone has just one count. The rearrangement joins TRBV10-2 to TRBJ1-2; no reliable D call. Trimming removed 4 bases at V and 4 bases at J, with 10 bases between. The germline CDR1 and CDR2 sequences are WSHSY and SAAADI. The CDR3 runs 13 residues. The CDR3 region has the DNA TGCGCCAGCAGTGGGGCTCAAAGCTATGGCTACACCTTC. Translating it yields CASSGAQSYGYTF.